This T cell receptor (beta chain) comes out of a study of cytomegalovirus exposure and HLA in healthy donors. Background on the study: Unique TCRs from HLA-typed donors, around 79 million of them, were held in an early data release.

Only one count was recorded for this clone. Each of the donors was a healthy bone marrow donor. A multiplex PCR was run with 60 Vbeta primers and 13 Jbeta primers. Sequencing used immunoSEQ multiplex PCR; TCRdb keeps in-frame clones, though not all of them. The sample contains fewer than 250,000 clones, roughly 88% of which appear only once. This CDR3 is built from 15 residues. The germline gives CDR1 LNHDA, CDR2 SQIVND (reference sequence). Trimming stripped 4 bases from V and 1 base from J, with 10 bases between. The source is a boy aged 2 to 10 in good health and CMV-seronegative. This sequence joins TRBV19 and TRBJ1-4; tentative D call: TRBD1 (6 bases). The specimen sequenced was PBMCs. Written as DNA, the CDR3 is TGTGCCAGTAGTACTCCGACAGGAACTAATGAAAAACTGTTTTTT. This sequence encodes CASSTPTGTNEKLFF.